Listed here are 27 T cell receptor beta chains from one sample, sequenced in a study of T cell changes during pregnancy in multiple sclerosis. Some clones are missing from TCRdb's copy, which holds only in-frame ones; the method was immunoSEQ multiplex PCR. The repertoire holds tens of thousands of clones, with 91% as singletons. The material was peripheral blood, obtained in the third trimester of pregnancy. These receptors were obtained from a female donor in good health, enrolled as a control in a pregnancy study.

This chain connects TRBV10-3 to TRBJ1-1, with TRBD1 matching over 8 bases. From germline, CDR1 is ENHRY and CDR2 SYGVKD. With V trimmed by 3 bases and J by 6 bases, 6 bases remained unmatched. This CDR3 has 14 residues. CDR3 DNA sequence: TGTGCCATCAGTGATTCACAGGGGGAAGCTGAAGCTTTCTTT. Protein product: CAISDSQGEAEAFF.

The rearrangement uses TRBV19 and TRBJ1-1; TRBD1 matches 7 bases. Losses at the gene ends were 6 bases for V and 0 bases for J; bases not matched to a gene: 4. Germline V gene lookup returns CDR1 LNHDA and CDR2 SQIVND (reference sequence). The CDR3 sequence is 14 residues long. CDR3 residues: CASRRDRMNTEAFF. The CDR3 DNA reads TGTGCCAGTAGAAGGGACAGAATGAACACTGAAGCTTTCTTT.

The CDR3 nucleotides read TGTGCCAGTAGTACGGACAGGGTTCGATCTGGGGCCAACGTCCTGACTTTC. Amino acid sequence: CASSTDRVRSGANVLTF. This sequence joins TRBV19 and TRBJ2-6, with 8 bases matching TRBD1. CDR1 is LNHDA and CDR2 is SQIVND in the germline V gene (reference sequence). J lost 1 base, V lost 4 bases, and 6 bases had no gene match. This CDR3 has 17 residues.

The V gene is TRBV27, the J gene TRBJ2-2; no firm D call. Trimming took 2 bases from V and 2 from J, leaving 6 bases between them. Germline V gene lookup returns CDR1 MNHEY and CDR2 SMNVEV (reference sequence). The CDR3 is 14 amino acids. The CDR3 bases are TGTGCCAGCAGTTTAGGAGTAAACACCGGGGAGCTGTTTTTT. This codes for CASSLGVNTGELFF.

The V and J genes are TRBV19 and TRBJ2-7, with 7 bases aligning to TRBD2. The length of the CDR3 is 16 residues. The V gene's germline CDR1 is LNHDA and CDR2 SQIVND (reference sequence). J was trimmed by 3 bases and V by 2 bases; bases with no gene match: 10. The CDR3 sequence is CASSILGASGYYEQYF. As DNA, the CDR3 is TGTGCCAGTAGTATACTTGGGGCTAGCGGTTACTACGAGCAGTACTTC.

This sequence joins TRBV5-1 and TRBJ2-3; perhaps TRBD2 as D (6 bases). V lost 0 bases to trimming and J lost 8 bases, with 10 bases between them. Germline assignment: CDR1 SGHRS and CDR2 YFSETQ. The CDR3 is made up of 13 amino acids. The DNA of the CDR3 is TGCGCCAGCAGCTTGGGTTGGGGAGGTACGCAGTATTTT. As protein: CASSLGWGGTQYF.

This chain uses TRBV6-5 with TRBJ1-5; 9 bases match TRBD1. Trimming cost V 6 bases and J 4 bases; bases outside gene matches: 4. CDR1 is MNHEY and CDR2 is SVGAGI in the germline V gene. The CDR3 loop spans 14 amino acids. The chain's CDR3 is CASSPGTGNQPQHF. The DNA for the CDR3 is TGTGCCAGCAGCCCCGGGACAGGGAATCAGCCCCAGCATTTT.

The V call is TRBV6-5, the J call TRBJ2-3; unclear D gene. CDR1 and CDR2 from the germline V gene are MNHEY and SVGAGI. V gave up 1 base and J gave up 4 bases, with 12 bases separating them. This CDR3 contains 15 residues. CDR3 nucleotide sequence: TGTGCCAGCAGTTACTTACCAGCGAGCGCAGATACGCAGTATTTT. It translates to CASSYLPASADTQYF.

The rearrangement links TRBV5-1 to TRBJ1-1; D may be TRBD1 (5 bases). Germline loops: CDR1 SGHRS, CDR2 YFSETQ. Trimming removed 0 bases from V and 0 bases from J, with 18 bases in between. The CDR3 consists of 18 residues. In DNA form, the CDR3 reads TGCGCCAGCAGCTTGGAAGATGTAGGGGACTTCATGAACACTGAAGCTTTCTTT. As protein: CASSLEDVGDFMNTEAFF.

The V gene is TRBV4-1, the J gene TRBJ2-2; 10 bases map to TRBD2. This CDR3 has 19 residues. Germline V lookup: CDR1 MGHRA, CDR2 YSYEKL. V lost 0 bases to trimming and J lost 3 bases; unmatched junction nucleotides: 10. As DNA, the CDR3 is TGCGCCAGCAGCCAAGACCCTAGCGGGGGTCGGGTGTACACCGGGGAGCTGTTTTTT. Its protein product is CASSQDPSGGRVYTGELFF.

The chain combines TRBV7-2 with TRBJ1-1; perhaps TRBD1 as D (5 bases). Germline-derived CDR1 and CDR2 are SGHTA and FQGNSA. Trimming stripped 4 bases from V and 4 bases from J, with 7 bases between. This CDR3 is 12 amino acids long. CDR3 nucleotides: TGTGCCAGCAGCTCAGGGTTCACTGAAGCTTTCTTT. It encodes CASSSGFTEAFF.

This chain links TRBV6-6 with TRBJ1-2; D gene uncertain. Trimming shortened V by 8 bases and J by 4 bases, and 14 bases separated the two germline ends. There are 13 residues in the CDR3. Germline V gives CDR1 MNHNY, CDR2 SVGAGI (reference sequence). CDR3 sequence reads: CASSPRPTYGYTF. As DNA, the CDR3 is TGTGCCAGCTCTCCCAGGCCGACCTATGGCTACACCTTC.

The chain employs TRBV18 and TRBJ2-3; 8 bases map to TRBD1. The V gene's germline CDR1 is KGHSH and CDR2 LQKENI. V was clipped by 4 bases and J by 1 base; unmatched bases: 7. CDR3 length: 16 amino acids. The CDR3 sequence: CASSRIRGQGTDTQYF. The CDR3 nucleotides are TGTGCCAGCTCACGGATTAGGGGACAGGGCACAGATACGCAGTATTTT.

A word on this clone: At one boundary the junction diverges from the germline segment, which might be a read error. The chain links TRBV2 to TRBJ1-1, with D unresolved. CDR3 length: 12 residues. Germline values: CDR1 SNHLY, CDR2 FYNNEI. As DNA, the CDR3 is TGTGCCAGCAGTGAATCTAATACAGTCCGCCTTTTT. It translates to CASSESNTVRLF.

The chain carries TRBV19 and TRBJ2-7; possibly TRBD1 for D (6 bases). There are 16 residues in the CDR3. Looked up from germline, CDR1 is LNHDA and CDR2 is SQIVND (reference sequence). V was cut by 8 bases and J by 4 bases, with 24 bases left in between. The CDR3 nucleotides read TGTGCCAGTGGCAACAAAAAGGCAGGGGCTTTATACGAGCAGTACTTC. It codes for CASGNKKAGALYEQYF.

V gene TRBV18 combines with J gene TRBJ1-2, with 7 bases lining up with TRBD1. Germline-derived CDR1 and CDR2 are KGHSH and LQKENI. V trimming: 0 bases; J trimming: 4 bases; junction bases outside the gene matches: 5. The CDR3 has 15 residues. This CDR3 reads CASSPPSDRAYGYTF. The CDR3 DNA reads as TGTGCCAGCTCACCACCGAGCGACAGGGCCTATGGCTACACCTTC.

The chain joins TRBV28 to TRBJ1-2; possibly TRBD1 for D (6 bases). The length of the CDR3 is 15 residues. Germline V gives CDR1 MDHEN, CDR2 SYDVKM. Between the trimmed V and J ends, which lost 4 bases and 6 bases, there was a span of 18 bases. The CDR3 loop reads CASSSWDTAYHGYTF. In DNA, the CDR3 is TGTGCCAGCAGTTCATGGGACACGGCATATCATGGCTACACCTTC.

The chain's CDR3 is CASSFLDRGAGWGYTF. The CDR3 region has the DNA TGTGCCAGCAGTTTTTTGGACAGGGGCGCCGGTTGGGGCTACACCTTC. The chain links TRBV28 to TRBJ1-2, with TRBD1 identical over 9 bases. V dropped 3 bases and J dropped 8; count of bases not matched to a gene: 13. The germline V gene encodes CDR1 MDHEN and CDR2 SYDVKM. The CDR3 loop spans 16 amino acids.

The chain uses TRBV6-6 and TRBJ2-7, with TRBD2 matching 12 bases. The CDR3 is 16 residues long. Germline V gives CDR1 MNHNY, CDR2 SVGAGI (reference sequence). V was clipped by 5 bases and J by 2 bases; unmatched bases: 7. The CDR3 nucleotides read TGTGCCAGCAGTACACGACTAGCGGGGGCCCCCTACGAGCAGTACTTC. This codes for CASSTRLAGAPYEQYF.

The CDR3 reads CASSQETTFTGGDYEQYF. For the CDR3, the DNA is TGCGCCAGCAGCCAAGAAACCACCTTCACCGGGGGGGATTACGAGCAGTACTTC. The chain links TRBV4-1 to TRBJ2-7; 8 positions match TRBD2. The germline V gene encodes CDR1 MGHRA and CDR2 YSYEKL. V was pared by 0 bases and J by 4 bases, with 14 bases of the junction left unmatched. This CDR3 comprises 18 residues.

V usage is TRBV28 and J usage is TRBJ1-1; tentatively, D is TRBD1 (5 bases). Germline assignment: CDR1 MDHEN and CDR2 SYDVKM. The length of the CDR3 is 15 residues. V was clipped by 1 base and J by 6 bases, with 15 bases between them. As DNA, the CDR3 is TGTGCCAGCAGTTTATCGGGTTTTCGGGGGGCTGAAGCTTTCTTT. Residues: CASSLSGFRGAEAFF.

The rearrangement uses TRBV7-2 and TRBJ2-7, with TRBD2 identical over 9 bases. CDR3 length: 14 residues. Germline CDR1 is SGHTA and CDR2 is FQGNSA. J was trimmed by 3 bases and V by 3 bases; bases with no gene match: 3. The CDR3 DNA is TGTGCCAGCAGCTTCTGGCGGGAGGGCTACGAGCAGTACTTC. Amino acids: CASSFWREGYEQYF.

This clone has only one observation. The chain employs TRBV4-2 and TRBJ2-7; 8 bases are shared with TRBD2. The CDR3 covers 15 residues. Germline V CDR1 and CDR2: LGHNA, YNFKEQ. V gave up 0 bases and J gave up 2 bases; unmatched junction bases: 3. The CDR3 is CASSQDSGGAYEQYF. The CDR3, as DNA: TGTGCCAGCAGCCAAGACTCCGGGGGGGCCTACGAGCAGTACTTC.

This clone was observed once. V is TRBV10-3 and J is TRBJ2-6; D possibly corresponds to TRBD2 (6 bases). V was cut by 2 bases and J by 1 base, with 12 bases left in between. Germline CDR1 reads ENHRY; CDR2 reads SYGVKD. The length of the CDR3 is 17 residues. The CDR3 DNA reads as TGTGCCATCAGTGAGGGGTCTCGGGGGTCTGGGGCCAACGTCCTGACTTTC. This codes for CAISEGSRGSGANVLTF.

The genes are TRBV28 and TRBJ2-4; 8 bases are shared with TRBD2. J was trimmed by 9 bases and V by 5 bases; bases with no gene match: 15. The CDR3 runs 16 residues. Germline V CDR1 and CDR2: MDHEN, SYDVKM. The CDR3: CASSRGVAGKRGIQYF. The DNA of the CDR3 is TGTGCCAGCAGTCGTGGGGTAGCGGGGAAAAGAGGCATTCAGTACTTC. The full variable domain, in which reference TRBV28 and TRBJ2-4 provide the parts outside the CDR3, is DVKVTQSSRYLVKRTGEKVFLECVQDMDHENMFWYRQDPGLGLRLIYFSYDVKMKEKGDIPEGYSVSREKKERFSLILESASTNQTSMYLCASSRGVAGKRGIQYFGAGTRLSVL.

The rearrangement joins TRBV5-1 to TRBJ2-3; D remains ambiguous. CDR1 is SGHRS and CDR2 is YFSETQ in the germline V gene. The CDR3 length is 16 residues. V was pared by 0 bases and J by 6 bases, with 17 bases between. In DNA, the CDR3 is TGCGCCAGCAGCTTGGATGGTCCTAGATCGGGTGATACGCAGTATTTT. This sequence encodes CASSLDGPRSGDTQYF.

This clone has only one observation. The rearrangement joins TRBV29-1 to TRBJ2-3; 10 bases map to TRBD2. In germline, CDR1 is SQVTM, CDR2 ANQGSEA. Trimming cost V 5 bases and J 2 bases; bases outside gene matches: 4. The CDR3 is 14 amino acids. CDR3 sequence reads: CSVWTSGSTDTQYF. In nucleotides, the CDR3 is TGCAGCGTTTGGACTAGCGGATCCACAGATACGCAGTATTTT.